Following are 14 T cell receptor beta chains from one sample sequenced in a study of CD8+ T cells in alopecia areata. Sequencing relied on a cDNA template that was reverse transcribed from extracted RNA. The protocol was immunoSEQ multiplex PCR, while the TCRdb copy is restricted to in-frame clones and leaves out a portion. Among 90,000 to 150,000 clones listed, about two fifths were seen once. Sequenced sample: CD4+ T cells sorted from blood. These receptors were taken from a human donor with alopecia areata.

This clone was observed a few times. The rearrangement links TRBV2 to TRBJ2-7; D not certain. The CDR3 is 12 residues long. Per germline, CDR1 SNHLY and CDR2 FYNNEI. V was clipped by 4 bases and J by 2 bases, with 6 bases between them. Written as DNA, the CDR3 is TGTGCCAGCAGTGCTATGGCCTACGAGCAGTACTTC. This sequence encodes CASSAMAYEQYF.

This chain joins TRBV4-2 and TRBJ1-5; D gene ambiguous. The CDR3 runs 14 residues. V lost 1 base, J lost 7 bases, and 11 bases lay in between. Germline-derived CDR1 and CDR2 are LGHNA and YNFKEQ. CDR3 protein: CASSQGQSLQPQHF. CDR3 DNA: TGTGCCAGCAGCCAAGGACAATCGCTCCAGCCCCAGCATTTT.

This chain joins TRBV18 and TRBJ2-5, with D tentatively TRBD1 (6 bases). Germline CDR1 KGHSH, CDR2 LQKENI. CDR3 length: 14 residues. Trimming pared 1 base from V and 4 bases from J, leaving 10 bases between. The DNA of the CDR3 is TGTGCCAGCTCACCACGGACAGTTGGAGAGACCCAGTACTTC. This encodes CASSPRTVGETQYF.

The CDR3 sequence is CASSKRSGGLGDTQYF. As DNA, the CDR3 is TGTGCCAGCAGCAAGAGGAGCGGGGGTCTAGGGGATACGCAGTATTTT. The chain has TRBV2 and TRBJ2-3; 8 bases map to TRBD2. V was clipped by 6 bases and J by 6 bases; unmatched bases: 14. Germline V lookup: CDR1 SNHLY, CDR2 FYNNEI. CDR3 length: 16 residues.

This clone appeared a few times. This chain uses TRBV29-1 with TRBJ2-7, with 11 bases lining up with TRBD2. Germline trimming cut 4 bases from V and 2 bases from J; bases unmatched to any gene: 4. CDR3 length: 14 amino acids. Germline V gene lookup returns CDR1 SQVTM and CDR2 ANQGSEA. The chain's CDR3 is CSVGRLAGTYEQYF. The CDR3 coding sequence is TGCAGCGTTGGGAGACTAGCGGGAACCTACGAGCAGTACTTC.

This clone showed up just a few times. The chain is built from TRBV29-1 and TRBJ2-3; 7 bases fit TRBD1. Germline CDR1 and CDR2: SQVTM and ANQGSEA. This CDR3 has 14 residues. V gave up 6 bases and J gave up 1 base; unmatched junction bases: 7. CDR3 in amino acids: CSVDRDWGTDTQYF. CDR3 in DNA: TGCAGCGTCGACAGGGATTGGGGCACAGATACGCAGTATTTT.

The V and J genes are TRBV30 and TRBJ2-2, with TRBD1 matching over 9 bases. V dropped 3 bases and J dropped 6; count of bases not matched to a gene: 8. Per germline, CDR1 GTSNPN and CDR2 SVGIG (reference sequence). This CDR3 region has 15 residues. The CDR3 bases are TGTGCCTGGAGGATCATACAGGGGGCATCCGGGGAGCTGTTTTTT. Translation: CAWRIIQGASGELFF.

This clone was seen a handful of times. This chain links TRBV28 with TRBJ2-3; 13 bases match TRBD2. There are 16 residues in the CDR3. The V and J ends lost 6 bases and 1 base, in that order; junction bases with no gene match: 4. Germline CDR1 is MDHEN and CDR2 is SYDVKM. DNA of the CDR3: TGTGCCAGCAGCCTCGGACTAGCGGGAGGCACAGATACGCAGTATTTT. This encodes CASSLGLAGGTDTQYF.

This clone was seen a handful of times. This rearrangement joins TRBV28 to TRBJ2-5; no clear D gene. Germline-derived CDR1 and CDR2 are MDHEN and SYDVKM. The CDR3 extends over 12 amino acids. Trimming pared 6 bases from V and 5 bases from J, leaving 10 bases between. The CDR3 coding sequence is TGTGCCAGCAGAACCAGTGGGGAGACCCAGTACTTC. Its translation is CASRTSGETQYF.

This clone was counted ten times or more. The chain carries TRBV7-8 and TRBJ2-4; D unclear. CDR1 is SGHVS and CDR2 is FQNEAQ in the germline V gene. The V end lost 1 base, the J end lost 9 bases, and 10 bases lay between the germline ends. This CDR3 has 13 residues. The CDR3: CASSLVGMSIQYF. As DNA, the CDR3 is TGTGCCAGCAGCTTAGTAGGGATGAGCATTCAGTACTTC. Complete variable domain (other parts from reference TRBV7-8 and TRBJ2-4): GAGVSQSPRYKVAKRGQDVALRCDPISGHVSLFWYQQALGQGPEFLTYFQNEAQLDKSGLPSDRFFAERPEGSVSTLKIQRTQQEDSAVYLCASSLVGMSIQYFGAGTRLSVL.

The CDR3 DNA reads as TGCGCCAGCAGCCAAGATTTACGGGGGGTTACCACAGATACGCAGTATTTT. Its protein is CASSQDLRGVTTDTQYF. V gene TRBV4-3 combines with J gene TRBJ2-3, with 7 bases fitting TRBD2. The CDR3 contains 17 residues. Germline loops: CDR1 LGHNA, CDR2 YSLEER. Losses at the gene ends were 0 bases for V and 2 bases for J; bases not matched to a gene: 8.

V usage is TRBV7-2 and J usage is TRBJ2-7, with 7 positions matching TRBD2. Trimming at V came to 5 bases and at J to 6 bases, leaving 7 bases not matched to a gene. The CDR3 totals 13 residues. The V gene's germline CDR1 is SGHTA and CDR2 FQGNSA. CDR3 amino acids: CASSQGLVPEQYF. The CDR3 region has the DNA TGTGCCAGCAGCCAAGGACTAGTCCCCGAGCAGTACTTC.

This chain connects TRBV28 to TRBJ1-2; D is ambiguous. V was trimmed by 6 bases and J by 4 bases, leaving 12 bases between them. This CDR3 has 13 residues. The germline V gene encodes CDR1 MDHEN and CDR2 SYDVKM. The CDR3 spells CASRPINAYGYTF. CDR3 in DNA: TGTGCCAGCAGGCCCATAAACGCCTATGGCTACACCTTC.

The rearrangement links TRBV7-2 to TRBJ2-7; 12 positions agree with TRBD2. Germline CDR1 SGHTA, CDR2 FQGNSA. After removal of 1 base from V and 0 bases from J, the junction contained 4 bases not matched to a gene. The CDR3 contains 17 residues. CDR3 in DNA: TGTGCCAGCAGCTTAGGGACTAGCGGGGTATTCTCCTACGAGCAGTACTTC. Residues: CASSLGTSGVFSYEQYF.